Shown below are 4 T cell receptor beta chains from a single sample sequenced in a study of tumor and adjacent non-tumor tissue in lung cancer. RNA was extracted from bulk tissue without any cell sorting. This non-tumor lung sample came from over 3 cm beyond the tumor edge. TCRbeta libraries were built with three rounds of nested PCR, modified from ARM-PCR. TCRdb re-called the multiplex PCR reads with MiXCR, one entry per CDR3 protein. The sample yields 55,000 to 65,000 distinct CDR3 sequences, roughly 60% seen once. The source material was distant non-tumor lung tissue. The receptors stem from a man aged 65 to 79 with non-small cell lung cancer.

On this clonotype: It may be a read error: a sequence one base away is much more abundant. The chain carries TRBV6-6 and TRBJ1-6; possible D gene TRBD1, 5 bases. The CDR3 sequence is 15 residues long. Trimming removed 6 bases from V and 7 bases from J, with 16 bases in between. Looked up from germline, CDR1 is MNHNY and CDR2 is SVGAGI (reference sequence). CDR3 nucleotides: TGTGCCAGCAGGGATGGAGGGGCCTCGAATTCACCCCTCCACTTT. It yields the protein CASRDGGASNSPLHF.

This clonotype occurred many times. For the CDR3, the DNA is TGTGCCAGCAGCTCGGGGACTAGGGCAGATACGCAGTATTTT. Protein sequence: CASSSGTRADTQYF. V and J are TRBV5-6 and TRBJ2-3; TRBD2 aligns across 8 bases. The CDR3 loop spans 14 amino acids. Looked up from germline, CDR1 is SGHDT and CDR2 is YYEEEE. With 3 bases clipped from V and 4 bases from J, the junction kept 4 bases outside the gene matches.

This clonotype was observed a single time. The CDR3 nucleotides read TGTGCCAGCAGTTTCCCCCCTACCTGGTATGGCTACACCTTC. Protein sequence: CASSFPPTWYGYTF. The chain has TRBV28 and TRBJ1-2; the D is unclear. Trimming stripped 3 bases from V and 5 bases from J, with 13 bases between. This CDR3 spans 14 amino acids. Germline V CDR1 and CDR2: MDHEN, SYDVKM.

About this clonotype: This could be a read error, since a much larger clone is one nucleotide away. This is likely a read error, given that the CDR3 carries no conserved phenylalanine or tryptophan at its end. This rearrangement joins TRBV5-6 to TRBJ2-2; D remains unclear. Germline-derived CDR1 and CDR2 are SGHDT and YYEEEE. This CDR3 contains 12 residues. V lost 0 bases, J lost 8 bases, and 5 bases lay in between. CDR3 sequence reads: CASSLGEGELFS. The CDR3 DNA reads as TGTGCCAGCAGCTTGGGGGAAGGGGAGCTGTTTTCT.